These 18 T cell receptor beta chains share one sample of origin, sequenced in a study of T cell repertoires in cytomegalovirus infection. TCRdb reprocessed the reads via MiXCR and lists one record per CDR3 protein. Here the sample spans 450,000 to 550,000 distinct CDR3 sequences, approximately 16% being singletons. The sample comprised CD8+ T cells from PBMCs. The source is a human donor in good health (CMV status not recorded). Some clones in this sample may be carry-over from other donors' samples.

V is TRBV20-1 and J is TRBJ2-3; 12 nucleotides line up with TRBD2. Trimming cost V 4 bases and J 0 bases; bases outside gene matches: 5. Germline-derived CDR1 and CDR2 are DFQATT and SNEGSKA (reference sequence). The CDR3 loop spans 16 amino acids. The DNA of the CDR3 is TGCAGTGCTAATGGACTAGCGGGGACAAGCACAGATACGCAGTATTTT. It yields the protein CSANGLAGTSTDTQYF.

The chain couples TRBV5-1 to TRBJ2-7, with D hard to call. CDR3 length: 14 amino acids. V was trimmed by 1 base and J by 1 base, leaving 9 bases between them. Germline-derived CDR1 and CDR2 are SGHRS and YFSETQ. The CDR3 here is CASSLWAGSYEQYF. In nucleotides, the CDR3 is TGCGCCAGCAGCTTGTGGGCCGGTTCCTACGAGCAGTACTTC.

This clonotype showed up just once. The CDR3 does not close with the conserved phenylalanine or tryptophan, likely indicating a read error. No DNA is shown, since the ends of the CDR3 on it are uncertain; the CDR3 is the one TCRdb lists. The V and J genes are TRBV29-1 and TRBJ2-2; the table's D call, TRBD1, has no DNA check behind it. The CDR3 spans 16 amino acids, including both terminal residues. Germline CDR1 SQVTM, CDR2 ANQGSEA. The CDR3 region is CSVEGWGTGNTGELCY.

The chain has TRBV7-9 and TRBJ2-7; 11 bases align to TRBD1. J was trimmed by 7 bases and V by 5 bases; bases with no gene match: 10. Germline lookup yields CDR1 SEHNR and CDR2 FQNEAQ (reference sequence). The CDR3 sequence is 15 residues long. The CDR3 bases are TGTGCCAGCAGCGGACGCGGACAGGGGGCTGGTGAGCAGTACTTC. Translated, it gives CASSGRGQGAGEQYF.

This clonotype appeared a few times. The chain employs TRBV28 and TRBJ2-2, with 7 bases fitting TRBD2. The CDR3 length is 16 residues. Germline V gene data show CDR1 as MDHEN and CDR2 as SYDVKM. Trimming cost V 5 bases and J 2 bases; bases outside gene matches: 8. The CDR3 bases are TGTGCCAGCAGTACCCCCGGGGGGTTCAACACCGGGGAGCTGTTTTTT. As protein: CASSTPGGFNTGELFF.

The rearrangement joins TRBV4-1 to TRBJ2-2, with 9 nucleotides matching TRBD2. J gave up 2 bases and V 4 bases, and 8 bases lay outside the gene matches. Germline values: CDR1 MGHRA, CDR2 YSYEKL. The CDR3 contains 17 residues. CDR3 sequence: CASSPYPSGKNTGELFF. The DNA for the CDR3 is TGCGCCAGCAGCCCCTACCCTAGCGGGAAAAACACCGGGGAGCTGTTTTTT.

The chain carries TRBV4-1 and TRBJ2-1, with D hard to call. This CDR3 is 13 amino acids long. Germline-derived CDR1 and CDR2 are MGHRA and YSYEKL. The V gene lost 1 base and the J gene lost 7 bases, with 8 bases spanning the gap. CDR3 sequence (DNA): TGCGCCAGCAGCCAAGGAGAAGGGAATGAGCAGTTCTTC. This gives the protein CASSQGEGNEQFF.

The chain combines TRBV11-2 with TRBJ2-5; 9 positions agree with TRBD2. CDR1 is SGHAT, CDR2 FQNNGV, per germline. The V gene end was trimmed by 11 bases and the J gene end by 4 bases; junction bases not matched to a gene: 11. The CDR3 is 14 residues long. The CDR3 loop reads CACYSGRLGETQYF. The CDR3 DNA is TGTGCCTGCTATAGCGGGAGACTTGGAGAGACCCAGTACTTC.

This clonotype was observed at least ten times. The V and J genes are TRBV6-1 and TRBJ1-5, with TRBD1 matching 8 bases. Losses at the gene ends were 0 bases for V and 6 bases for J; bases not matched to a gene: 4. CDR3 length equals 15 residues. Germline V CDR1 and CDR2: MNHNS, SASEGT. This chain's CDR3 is CASSEARQGSQPQHF. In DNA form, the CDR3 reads TGTGCCAGCAGTGAAGCTCGACAGGGGAGTCAGCCCCAGCATTTT.

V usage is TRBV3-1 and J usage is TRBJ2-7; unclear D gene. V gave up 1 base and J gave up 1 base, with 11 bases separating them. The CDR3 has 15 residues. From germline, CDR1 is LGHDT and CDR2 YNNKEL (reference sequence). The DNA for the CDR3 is TGTGCCAGCAGCCAAGCCGACTTGCAATCCTACGAGCAGTACTTC. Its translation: CASSQADLQSYEQYF.

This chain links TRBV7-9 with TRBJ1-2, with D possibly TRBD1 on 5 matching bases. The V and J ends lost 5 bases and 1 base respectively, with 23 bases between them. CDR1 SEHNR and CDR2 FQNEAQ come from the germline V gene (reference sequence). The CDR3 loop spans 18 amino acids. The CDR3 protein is CASSVSLPQGRNNYGYTF. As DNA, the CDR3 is TGTGCCAGCAGCGTCTCTTTGCCGCAGGGCCGGAATAACTATGGCTACACCTTC.

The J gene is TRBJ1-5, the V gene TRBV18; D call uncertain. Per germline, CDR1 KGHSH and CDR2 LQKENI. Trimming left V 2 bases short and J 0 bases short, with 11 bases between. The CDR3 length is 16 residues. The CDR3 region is CASSPRATYSNQPQHF. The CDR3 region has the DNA TGTGCCAGCTCACCAAGGGCCACTTATAGCAATCAGCCCCAGCATTTT.

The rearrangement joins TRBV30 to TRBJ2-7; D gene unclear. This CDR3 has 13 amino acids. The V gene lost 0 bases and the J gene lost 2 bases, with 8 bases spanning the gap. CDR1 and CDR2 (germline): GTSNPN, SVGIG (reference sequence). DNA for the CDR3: TGTGCCTGGAGTGTTATAGAGACCTACGAGCAGTACTTC. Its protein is CAWSVIETYEQYF.

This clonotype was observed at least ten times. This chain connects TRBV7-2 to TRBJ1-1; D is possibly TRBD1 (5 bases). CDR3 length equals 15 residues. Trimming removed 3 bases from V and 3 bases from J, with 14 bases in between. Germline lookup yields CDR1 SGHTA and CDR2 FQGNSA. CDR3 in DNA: TGTGCCAGCAGCTTTTACCTGGGGCGGGACACTGAAGCTTTCTTT. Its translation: CASSFYLGRDTEAFF.

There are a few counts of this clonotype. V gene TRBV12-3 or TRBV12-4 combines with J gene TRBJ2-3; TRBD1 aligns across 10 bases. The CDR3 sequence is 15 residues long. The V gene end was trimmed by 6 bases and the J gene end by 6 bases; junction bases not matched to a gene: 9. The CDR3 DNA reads TGTGCCAGCAGCCCGAACGAGGGACAGGGGGATACGCAGTATTTT. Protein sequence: CASSPNEGQGDTQYF.

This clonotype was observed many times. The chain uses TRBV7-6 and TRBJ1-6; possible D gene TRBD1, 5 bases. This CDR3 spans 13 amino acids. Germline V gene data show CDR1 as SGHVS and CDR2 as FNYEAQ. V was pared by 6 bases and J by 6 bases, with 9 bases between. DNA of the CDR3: TGTGCCAGCAGGTCAGGGTCTAATTCACCCCTCCACTTT. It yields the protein CASRSGSNSPLHF.

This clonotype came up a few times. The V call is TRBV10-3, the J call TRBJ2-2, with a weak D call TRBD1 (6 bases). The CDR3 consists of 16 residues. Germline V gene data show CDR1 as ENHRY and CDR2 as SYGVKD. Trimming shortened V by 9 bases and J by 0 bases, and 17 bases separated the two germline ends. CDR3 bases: TGTGCCATACTCACTGGGACATCCACGAACACCGGGGAGCTGTTTTTT. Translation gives CAILTGTSTNTGELFF.

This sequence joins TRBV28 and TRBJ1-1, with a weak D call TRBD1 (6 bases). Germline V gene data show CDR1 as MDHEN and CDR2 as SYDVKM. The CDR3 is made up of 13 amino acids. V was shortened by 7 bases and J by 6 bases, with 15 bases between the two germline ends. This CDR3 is CASTAQGFSEAFF. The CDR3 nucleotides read TGTGCCAGCACCGCACAGGGATTTTCTGAAGCTTTCTTT.